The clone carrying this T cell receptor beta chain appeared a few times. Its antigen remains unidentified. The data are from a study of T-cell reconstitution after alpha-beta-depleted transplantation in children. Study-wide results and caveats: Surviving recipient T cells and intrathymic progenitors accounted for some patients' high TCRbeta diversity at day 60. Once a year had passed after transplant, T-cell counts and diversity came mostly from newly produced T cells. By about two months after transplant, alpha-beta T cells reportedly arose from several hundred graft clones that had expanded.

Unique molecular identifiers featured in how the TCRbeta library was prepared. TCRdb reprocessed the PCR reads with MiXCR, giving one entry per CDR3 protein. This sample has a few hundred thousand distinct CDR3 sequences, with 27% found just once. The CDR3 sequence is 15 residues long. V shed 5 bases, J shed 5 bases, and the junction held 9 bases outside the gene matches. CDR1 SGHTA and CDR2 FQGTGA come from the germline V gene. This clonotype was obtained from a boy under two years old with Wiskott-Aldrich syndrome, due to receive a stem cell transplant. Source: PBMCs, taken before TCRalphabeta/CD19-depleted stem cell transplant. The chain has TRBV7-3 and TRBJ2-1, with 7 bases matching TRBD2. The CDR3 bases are TGTGCCAGCAGCAGGAACCGGGACTACCACAATGAGCAGTTCTTC. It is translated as CASSRNRDYHNEQFF. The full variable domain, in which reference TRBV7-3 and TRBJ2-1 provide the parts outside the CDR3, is GAGVSQTPSNKVTEKGKYVELRCDPISGHTALYWYRQSLGQGPEFLIYFQGTGAADDSGLPNDRFFAVRPEGSVSTLKIQRTERGDSAVYLCASSRNRDYHNEQFFGPGTRLTVL.